Listed here is a single T cell receptor beta chain. Its antigen remains unknown. The same CDR3 can be traced to other DNA sequences in this sample. The CDR3 is 12 amino acids. V lost 5 bases, J lost 2 bases, and 3 bases lay in between. The entry originates in a study of Ad26.COV2.S vaccination and SARS-CoV-2 variants. General observations from the study: Marked by substantial breadth, spike-specific CD8+ and CD4+ T cell responses were reportedly seen after vaccination. Vaccine and placebo groups showed comparable non-spike TCR breadth. Spike-specific TCR breadth was greater in vaccine than placebo recipients.

Some clones are missing from TCRdb's copy, which holds only in-frame ones; the method was immunoSEQ multiplex PCR. The sample has roughly 380,000 clones, roughly 94% seen once. This specimen consisted of peripheral blood, obtained after recovery from COVID-19. The chain recombines TRBV12-3 or TRBV12-4 with TRBJ2-2; D is undetermined. This clonotype originated in a human donor who had recovered from COVID-19. The CDR3 spells CASSPNTGELFF. The CDR3 coding sequence is TGTGCCAGCAGTCCCAACACCGGGGAGCTGTTTTTT.